These 20 T cell receptor beta chains share one sample of origin, sequenced in a study of blood T cell repertoires in COVID-19. TCRdb keeps only in-frame clones here, not all; method: immunoSEQ multiplex PCR. The sample yields some 170,000 clones, roughly 82% seen once. The sequenced sample consisted of peripheral blood. The receptors were gathered from a woman aged 70-85 years with acute or convalescent COVID-19.

This chain joins TRBV5-6 and TRBJ1-2; 9 nucleotides align to TRBD1. Germline trimming cut 2 bases from V and 2 bases from J; bases unmatched to any gene: 10. The CDR3 is 17 residues long. Germline V lookup: CDR1 SGHDT, CDR2 YYEEEE. The CDR3 nucleotides are TGTGCCAGCAGCTTTTTTCCTGGACAGGGGCAAAACTATGGCTACACCTTC. The encoded protein is CASSFFPGQGQNYGYTF.

This clone has only a few counts. The V and J genes are TRBV2 and TRBJ1-4, with 9 bases fitting TRBD1. The CDR3 sequence is 14 residues long. Germline CDR1 SNHLY, CDR2 FYNNEI. V lost 7 bases to trimming and J lost 7 bases; unmatched junction nucleotides: 7. The CDR3 is CASTRDRAGEKLFF. Written as DNA, the CDR3 is TGTGCCAGCACGAGGGACAGGGCAGGTGAAAAACTGTTTTTT.

The gene calls are TRBV24-1 and TRBJ1-3; 8 nucleotides match TRBD1. The J segment lost 6 bases and the V segment lost 5 bases, leaving 11 bases of the junction unmatched. Germline V gene sequence: CDR1 KGHDR, CDR2 SFDVKD. CDR3 size: 16 residues. DNA of the CDR3: TGTGCCACCAGTGGGCCCTCCGGACAGGGTGAAAACACCATATATTTT. Translated: CATSGPSGQGENTIYF.

The chain uses TRBV6-5 and TRBJ1-1, with D unresolved. Germline V gene data show CDR1 as MNHEY and CDR2 as SVGAGI. The CDR3 has 14 residues. V was shortened by 2 bases and J by 0 bases, with 7 bases between the two germline ends. The CDR3 loop reads CASSYRQVNTEAFF. In DNA form, the CDR3 reads TGTGCCAGCAGTTACCGACAAGTGAACACTGAAGCTTTCTTT.

The CDR3 region has the DNA TGTGCCAGCAGTTTCCTTTCTGAGCAGTTCTTC. Translation gives CASSFLSEQFF. The genes are TRBV27 and TRBJ2-1, with unresolved D. CDR3 length equals 11 residues. V shed 3 bases and J shed 9 bases, with 6 bases lying between them. The V gene's germline CDR1 is MNHEY and CDR2 SMNVEV (reference sequence).

V gene TRBV10-3 combines with J gene TRBJ2-7; the match to TRBD1 covers 8 bases. CDR1 and CDR2 (germline): ENHRY, SYGVKD. V lost 5 bases to trimming and J lost 7 bases; unmatched junction nucleotides: 7. CDR3 size: 13 residues. CDR3 nucleotides: TGTGCCATCAGTTTGGACAGGGCTCGAGAGCAGTACTTC. Residues: CAISLDRAREQYF.

This chain connects TRBV28 to TRBJ2-1, with D perhaps TRBD2 (6 bases). Deletions cut 11 bases from V and 3 bases from J, with 8 bases between. The CDR3 contains 11 residues. Looked up from germline, CDR1 is MDHEN and CDR2 is SYDVKM. CDR3 nucleotide sequence: TGTGCCTCGGGGGACTACAATGAGCAGTTCTTC. Protein: CASGDYNEQFF.

The V gene is TRBV5-1, the J gene TRBJ2-1; 10 bases are a match to TRBD1. The CDR3 covers 15 residues. V dropped 4 bases and J dropped 2; count of bases not matched to a gene: 3. CDR1 and CDR2 (germline): SGHRS, YFSETQ. CDR3 coding DNA: TGCGCCAGCAGCGGGGGACAGGGGACCTACAATGAGCAGTTCTTC. Residues: CASSGGQGTYNEQFF.

The chain joins TRBV28 to TRBJ1-6, with a tentative D call TRBD1 (5 bases). Between the trimmed V and J ends, which lost 3 bases and 9 bases, there was a span of 12 bases. The CDR3 has 14 residues. Germline V CDR1 and CDR2: MDHEN, SYDVKM. In DNA, the CDR3 is TGTGCCAGCAGTTTGCTGGGGGGAGGTTCACCCCTCCACTTT. It codes for CASSLLGGGSPLHF. The whole variable domain, filled in from reference TRBV28 and TRBJ1-6, reads DVKVTQSSRYLVKRTGEKVFLECVQDMDHENMFWYRQDPGLGLRLIYFSYDVKMKEKGDIPEGYSVSREKKERFSLILESASTNQTSMYLCASSLLGGGSPLHFGNGTRLTVT.

This clone was detected once. The chain carries TRBV29-1 and TRBJ1-1, with a possible D match to TRBD1 (6 bases). This CDR3 spans 12 amino acids. The germline V gene has CDR1 SQVTM and CDR2 ANQGSEA. The V end lost 6 bases, the J end lost 1 base, and 9 bases lay between the germline ends. The CDR3 reads CSVQQGNTEAFF. For the CDR3, the DNA is TGCAGCGTCCAACAGGGGAACACTGAAGCTTTCTTT. Full variable domain (outside the CDR3, taken from reference TRBV29-1 and TRBJ1-1): SAVISQKPSRDICQRGTSLTIQCQVDSQVTMMFWYRQQPGQSLTLIATANQGSEATYESGFVIDKFPISRPNLTFSTLTVSNMSPEDSSIYLCSVQQGNTEAFFGQGTRLTVV.

The J gene is TRBJ2-2, the V gene TRBV4-1, with 12 bases aligning to TRBD2. V gave up 4 bases and J gave up 7 bases; unmatched junction bases: 7. This CDR3 contains 16 residues. Germline V gene sequence: CDR1 MGHRA, CDR2 YSYEKL. The CDR3 region has the DNA TGCGCCAGCAGCCTTGGACTAGCGGGGATGGACGGGGAGCTGTTTTTT. Its protein product is CASSLGLAGMDGELFF.

The rearrangement links TRBV6-6 to TRBJ1-1; no reliable D call. Per germline, CDR1 MNHNY and CDR2 SVGAGI (reference sequence). CDR3 length: 13 amino acids. Trimming took off 2 bases at V and 5 bases at J, with 9 bases between the two ends. For the CDR3, the DNA is TGTGCCAGCAGTTACGCGGGGAATACTGAAGCTTTCTTT. This gives the protein CASSYAGNTEAFF.

CDR3 sequence (DNA): TGCGCCAGCAGCTCTCAGGGGGCCAGGGAGACCCAGTACTTC. It is translated as CASSSQGARETQYF. This chain uses TRBV5-1 with TRBJ2-5, with 8 bases identical to TRBD1. The length of the CDR3 is 14 residues. Losses at the gene ends were 3 bases for V and 5 bases for J; bases not matched to a gene: 6. Germline CDR1 SGHRS, CDR2 YFSETQ.

In its sample, this clone was seen a few times. The V and J genes are TRBV28 and TRBJ1-6, with no clear D. This CDR3 is built from 13 residues. V lost 7 bases to trimming and J lost 6 bases, with 10 bases between them. The germline CDR1 and CDR2 sequences are MDHEN and SYDVKM. The CDR3 DNA reads TGTGCCAGCAAACCCCGCAGTAATTCACCCCTCCACTTT. Protein: CASKPRSNSPLHF. Using reference TRBV28 and TRBJ1-6 for the parts outside the CDR3, the full variable domain is DVKVTQSSRYLVKRTGEKVFLECVQDMDHENMFWYRQDPGLGLRLIYFSYDVKMKEKGDIPEGYSVSREKKERFSLILESASTNQTSMYLCASKPRSNSPLHFGNGTRLTVT.

The chain uses TRBV2 and TRBJ2-7; 8 nucleotides match TRBD1. The CDR3 runs 14 residues. Per germline, CDR1 SNHLY and CDR2 FYNNEI. V trimming: 8 bases; J trimming: 3 bases; junction bases outside the gene matches: 9. The CDR3 region is CASGWDRKIYEQYF. Written as DNA, the CDR3 is TGTGCCAGCGGCTGGGACAGGAAAATCTACGAGCAGTACTTC.

This chain connects TRBV27 to TRBJ1-1; TRBD1 matches 10 bases. This CDR3 has 16 amino acids. Losses at the gene ends were 2 bases for V and 0 bases for J; bases not matched to a gene: 3. Germline CDR1 is MNHEY and CDR2 is SMNVEV (reference sequence). CDR3 bases: TGTGCCAGCAGTTTAGGGACAGGGGTGATGAACACTGAAGCTTTCTTT. Protein product: CASSLGTGVMNTEAFF.

This chain connects TRBV30 to TRBJ2-3; 14 nucleotides agree with TRBD2. The length of the CDR3 is 17 residues. CDR1 is GTSNPN, CDR2 SVGIG, per germline (reference sequence). Losses at the gene ends were 3 bases for V and 4 bases for J; bases not matched to a gene: 9. This CDR3 is CAWSGTSGRWLSDTQYF. The CDR3 region has the DNA TGTGCCTGGAGCGGGACTAGCGGGAGATGGCTATCAGATACGCAGTATTTT.

J is TRBJ2-3 and V is TRBV19, with 13 bases aligning to TRBD2. This CDR3 has 16 amino acids. Germline V gene sequence: CDR1 LNHDA, CDR2 SQIVND (reference sequence). V dropped 7 bases and J dropped 4; count of bases not matched to a gene: 8. The CDR3 protein is CASTPPGLAGADTQYF. In nucleotides, the CDR3 is TGTGCCAGTACCCCCCCCGGACTAGCGGGAGCAGATACGCAGTATTTT.

This chain uses TRBV6-5 with TRBJ1-1; 8 bases fit TRBD1. The CDR3 sequence is 14 residues long. V was pared by 6 bases and J by 2 bases, with 5 bases of the junction left unmatched. Per the germline V gene, CDR1 is MNHEY and CDR2 is SVGAGI. The CDR3 sequence: CASSPDRANTEAFF. CDR3 nucleotide sequence: TGTGCCAGCAGCCCGGACAGGGCTAACACTGAAGCTTTCTTT.

V and J are TRBV12-3 or TRBV12-4 and TRBJ1-1; 7 bases align to TRBD1. The CDR3 sequence is 12 residues long. Trimming at V came to 0 bases and at J to 11 bases, leaving 3 bases not matched to a gene. The CDR3 nucleotides are TGTGCCAGCAGTTTAGCAGGGGGCCAGGCTTTCTTT. Protein product: CASSLAGGQAFF.